Below, 31 T cell receptor delta chains from the same sample are listed, as sequenced in a study of gamma-delta T cells after stem cell transplantation (dated by TCRdb to the mid-2010s). Preparation of the library involved RT-PCR. Reads for this sample came from an Illumina MiSeq. TCRdb processed the public reads again with the CATT caller, after which rows with matching DNA were combined. The sample profile shows about 5,400 delta-chain clones; around 8.9% of them were found once. The leading ten clones occupy approximately 13% of the sample. Specimen: gamma-delta T cells. These receptors were taken from a human donor. It is not recorded whose cells these are; they may come from a transplant donor.

Within the sample, this clone is medium-sized. This chain uses TRDV2 with TRDJ1, with 7 bases that match TRDD3. The germline V gene has CDR1 GEAIGNYY and CDR2 EKD. Trimming at V came to 3 bases and at J to 0 bases, leaving 6 bases not matched to a gene. The CDR3 runs to 15 residues. The CDR3 DNA sequence: TGTGCCTGTGACGTCCTGGGGGTTAACACCGATAAACTCATCTTT. Protein sequence: CACDVLGVNTDKLIF.

This clone is termed medium-sized. V usage is TRDV2 and J usage is TRDJ1; 10 nucleotides line up with TRDD3. Looked up from germline, CDR1 is GEAIGNYY and CDR2 is EKD. The V and J ends lost 3 bases and 3 bases, in that order; junction bases with no gene match: 6. This CDR3 comprises 15 residues. The CDR3 sequence is CACDGVGDTADKLIF. The CDR3 coding sequence is TGTGCCTGTGACGGAGTGGGGGATACAGCCGATAAACTCATCTTT.

The CDR3 DNA follows: TGTGCCTGTGACACACTGGGACCTAAAGAGGCCGATAAACTCATCTTT. It codes for CACDTLGPKEADKLIF. The J gene is TRDJ1, the V gene TRDV2, with a weak D call TRDD3 (6 bases). V gave up 1 base and J gave up 3 bases, with 17 bases separating them. The CDR3 sequence is 16 residues long. The germline CDR1 and CDR2 sequences are GEAIGNYY and EKD.

By share, this clone counts as medium-sized. The V gene is TRDV2, the J gene TRDJ1; 13 nucleotides match TRDD3. V dropped 0 bases and J dropped 3; count of bases not matched to a gene: 6. The germline V gene has CDR1 GEAIGNYY and CDR2 EKD. The length of the CDR3 is 17 residues. The CDR3 here is CACDTLLGDTRADKLIF. Written as DNA, the CDR3 is TGTGCCTGTGACACCCTACTGGGGGATACGCGGGCCGATAAACTCATCTTT.

The chain is built from TRDV2 and TRDJ3, with 8 bases matching TRDD3. CDR3 length: 20 amino acids. Trimming took 3 bases from V and 0 from J; bases not matched to a gene: 12. Germline CDR1 and CDR2: GEAIGNYY and EKD. In DNA form, the CDR3 reads TGTGCCTGTGACCGAGTACTGGGGGTTACCAGCTCCTGGGACACCCGACAGATGTTTTTC. Translation gives CACDRVLGVTSSWDTRQMFF.

A few counts support this clone. TCRdb has a much larger clone's protein, which differs at residue 4 from the translation of this DNA, likely because of a read error; what is shown is the protein translated from the DNA. The chain joins TRDV2 to TRDJ1, with 7 bases aligning to TRDD3. J lost 1 base, V lost 4 bases, and 11 bases had no gene match. CDR1 GEAIGNYY and CDR2 EKD come from the germline V gene. The CDR3 consists of 16 residues. The CDR3 here is CACDAVGGGPTDKLIF. As DNA, the CDR3 is TGTGCCTGTGATGCGGTAGGTGGGGGACCCACCGATAAACTCATCTTT.

With respect to this clone: For this DNA, TCRdb reports the protein of a much larger clone, which diverges at residue 9, most likely from a read error; the protein presented here is translated directly from the DNA. The chain recombines TRDV2 with TRDJ1; 8 bases are shared with TRDD3. This CDR3 spans 16 amino acids. CDR1 and CDR2 from the germline V gene are GEAIGNYY and EKD. The trim removed 3 bases at V and 0 bases at J, leaving 8 bases unmatched. CDR3 protein: CACDPLGGCDTDKLIF. The DNA of the CDR3 is TGTGCCTGTGACCCACTGGGGGGATGCGACACCGATAAACTCATCTTT.

The table lists this clone with a few counts. The protein recorded in TCRdb matches a much larger clone and deviates from this DNA's translation at residue 11, suggesting a read error; the protein here is obtained by translating the DNA. This chain uses TRDV2 with TRDJ1; TRDD3 matches 8 bases. This CDR3 contains 16 residues. Per the germline V gene, CDR1 is GEAIGNYY and CDR2 is EKD. Germline trimming cut 0 bases from V and 0 bases from J; bases unmatched to any gene: 5. The CDR3 DNA sequence: TGTGCCTGTGACACCGTGAATGGGGGATACACCGATAAACTCATCTTT. This sequence encodes CACDTVNGGYTDKLIF.

Points on this clone: For this DNA, TCRdb reports the protein of a much larger clone, which diverges at residue 16, most likely from a read error; the protein presented here is translated directly from the DNA. The rearrangement joins TRDV2 to TRDJ3; the D gene could be TRDD2 or TRDD3 (5 bases each). The V gene's germline CDR1 is GEAIGNYY and CDR2 EKD. CDR3 length equals 18 residues. CDR3 sequence (DNA): TGTGCCTGTGACACCGCGTCTCCTAGCTCCTGGGACACCCGACAGAAGTTTTTC. Encoded protein: CACDTASPSSWDTRQKFF.

This clone rates as medium-sized. The chain links TRDV2 to TRDJ1; D perhaps matches TRDD3 (5 bases). V dropped 1 base and J dropped 0 bases, with 23 bases sitting between them. Germline V lookup: CDR1 GEAIGNYY, CDR2 EKD. There are 19 residues in the CDR3. CDR3 amino acids: CACDTIPPTIPEYTDKLIF. CDR3 in DNA: TGTGCCTGTGACACAATCCCTCCGACGATACCTGAGTACACCGATAAACTCATCTTT.

This clone was detected a few times. CDR3 residues: CACDTVIYSWDTRQMFF. CDR3 DNA: TGTGCCTGTGACACGGTGATATACTCCTGGGACACCCGACAGATGTTTTTC. The V and J genes are TRDV2 and TRDJ3; D remains unclear. Germline CDR1 GEAIGNYY, CDR2 EKD. The CDR3 consists of 17 residues. Trimming took off 1 base at V and 0 bases at J, with 9 bases between the two ends.

This clone has only one observation. The CDR3, as DNA: TGTGCTCTTGGGGGATCCATGCGGGGGATACGCGAGAACACCGATAAACTCATCTTT. Translating it yields CALGGSMRGIRENTDKLIF. The J gene is TRDJ1, the V gene TRDV1; 10 nucleotides agree with TRDD3. Germline CDR1 TSWWSYY, CDR2 QGS. Unmatched junction bases numbered 14, after V lost 4 bases and J lost 0 bases. The CDR3 spans 19 residues.

This rearrangement joins TRDV2 to TRDJ1, with 12 bases identical to TRDD3. Germline lookup yields CDR1 GEAIGNYY and CDR2 EKD. The V and J ends lost 2 bases and 0 bases, in that order; junction bases with no gene match: 6. This CDR3 has 17 amino acids. The CDR3 DNA follows: TGTGCCTGTGACAAAATCTGGGGGATACGGTACACCGATAAACTCATCTTT. Translating it yields CACDKIWGIRYTDKLIF.

The chain is built from TRDV1 and TRDJ1; possibly TRDD2 or TRDD3 for D (5 bases each). The CDR3 is 21 amino acids. Germline V gene data show CDR1 as TSWWSYY and CDR2 as QGS. V lost 0 bases and J 0 bases, leaving 26 bases between the germline ends. Here the CDR3 reads CALGELHLQGPHWPYTDKLIF. In DNA, the CDR3 is TGTGCTCTTGGGGAACTCCACCTACAAGGTCCCCACTGGCCTTACACCGATAAACTCATCTTT.

The chain carries TRDV2 and TRDJ3; 13 positions match TRDD3. Germline values: CDR1 GEAIGNYY, CDR2 EKD. The CDR3 loop spans 20 amino acids. Trimming removed 4 bases from V and 1 base from J; junction bases left unmatched: 9. Written as DNA, the CDR3 is TGTGCCTGTGATCACGTACTGGGGGATACGGTTTCCTGGGACACCCGACAGATGTTTTTC. This sequence encodes CACDHVLGDTVSWDTRQMFF.

This clone was counted a few times. The V and J genes are TRDV2 and TRDJ1; 11 nucleotides align to TRDD3. Germline CDR1 and CDR2: GEAIGNYY and EKD. The length of the CDR3 is 16 residues. V was pared by 3 bases and J by 3 bases, with 8 bases of the junction left unmatched. The CDR3 DNA reads as TGTGCCTGTGACGCCTTACTGGGGGATAATTCCGATAAACTCATCTTT. As protein: CACDALLGDNSDKLIF.

As to this clone: A far larger clone lies a single base away; this is likely a read error. This chain connects TRDV2 to TRDJ1; D is unclear. The V end was cut by 0 bases, the J end by 2 bases, with 36 bases between. This CDR3 has 23 amino acids. Germline values: CDR1 GEAIGNYY, CDR2 EKD. CDR3 in amino acids: CACDTVVSAVLEHGNRRTDKLIF. In DNA, the CDR3 is TGTGCCTGTGACACCGTTGTATCAGCGGTATTGGAACACGGGAACCGGAGGACCGATAAACTCATCTTT.

Relative to its sample, this clone is hyperexpanded. The same CDR3 is also encoded by other DNA sequences in this sample. This rearrangement joins TRDV2 to TRDJ3; 12 bases fit TRDD3. This CDR3 comprises 19 residues. The germline gives CDR1 GEAIGNYY, CDR2 EKD. V was clipped by 3 bases and J by 0 bases; unmatched bases: 5. CDR3: CACDSILGDTSWDTRQMFF. The CDR3 coding sequence is TGTGCCTGTGACTCGATACTGGGGGATACCTCCTGGGACACCCGACAGATGTTTTTC.

This clone is medium-sized in the sample. The CDR3 reads CACDTVSSSKLGDYTDKLIF. CDR3 bases: TGTGCCTGTGACACCGTCTCTTCCTCCAAGTTGGGGGACTACACCGATAAACTCATCTTT. The chain has TRDV2 and TRDJ1; D possibly corresponds to TRDD3 (7 bases). CDR1 and CDR2 from the germline V gene are GEAIGNYY and EKD. The CDR3 sequence is 20 residues long. Trimming removed 0 bases at V and 0 bases at J, with 25 bases between.

In its sample, this clone is medium-sized. The chain uses TRDV2 and TRDJ1; D is undetermined. The CDR3 has 15 amino acids. The germline gives CDR1 GEAIGNYY, CDR2 EKD. The germline V and J ends were trimmed by 1 base and 2 bases, with 13 bases remaining between them. Written as DNA, the CDR3 is TGTGCCTGTGACACGGTCAATACAGGGACCGATAAACTCATCTTT. Translated: CACDTVNTGTDKLIF.

Notes on this clone: For this DNA, TCRdb reports the protein of a much larger clone, which diverges at residue 17, most likely from a read error; the protein presented here is translated directly from the DNA. V is TRDV2 and J is TRDJ3; 9 bases align to TRDD3. CDR1 is GEAIGNYY and CDR2 is EKD in the germline V gene. The length of the CDR3 is 19 residues. The CDR3 is CACDVTGGDSSWDTRQVFF. CDR3 DNA: TGTGCCTGTGACGTTACTGGGGGAGACAGCTCCTGGGACACCCGACAGGTGTTTTTC.

This clone has more than one count but fewer than ten. This likely stems from a read error, as it lies one base from a far larger clone. Other DNA sequences of this sample code for an identical CDR3. V and J are TRDV2 and TRDJ1; 9 nucleotides agree with TRDD3. The CDR3 length is 18 residues. Germline-derived CDR1 and CDR2 are GEAIGNYY and EKD. The CDR3 DNA reads TGTGCCTGTGACGCAATTCTGGGGGATCAGGAAAACACAGATAAACTCATCTTT. It encodes CACDAILGDQENTDKLIF.

This clone turned up a few times. A read error is possible here, since a much larger clone lies one base away. Other DNA sequences in this specimen translate into the identical CDR3. The V gene is TRDV2, the J gene TRDJ3; 12 positions agree with TRDD3. CDR3 length: 20 residues. The germline CDR1 and CDR2 sequences are GEAIGNYY and EKD. The CDR3 sequence: CACDRAATGGYTWDTRQMFF. CDR3 in DNA: TGTGCCTGTGACAGGGCAGCTACTGGGGGATACACCTGGGACACCCGGCAGATGTTTTTC.

This clone was recorded a few times. The junction does not match germline at one end; this may be a read error. The same CDR3 also results from other DNA sequences found in this sample. This chain links TRDV2 with TRDJ1; 13 nucleotides match TRDD3. This CDR3 is 19 amino acids long. Per the germline V gene, CDR1 is GEAIGNYY and CDR2 is EKD. CDR3 region: CACDLLGDTRSSWGDKLIF. In DNA, the CDR3 is TGTGCCTGTGACCTACTGGGGGATACGCGGTCCTCTTGGGGCGATAAGCTCATCTTT.

In its sample, this clone ranks as large. Other DNA sequences in this sample translate to the same CDR3. This rearrangement joins TRDV2 to TRDJ1, with TRDD3 matching over 7 bases. V lost 0 bases, J lost 0 bases, and 15 bases stayed unmatched. The V gene's germline CDR1 is GEAIGNYY and CDR2 EKD. The CDR3 sequence is 19 residues long. This chain's CDR3 is CACDTLIVAGGLNTDKLIF. CDR3 coding DNA: TGTGCCTGTGACACCCTCATCGTGGCTGGGGGCCTGAACACCGATAAACTCATCTTT.

This clone is judged medium-sized. The rearrangement joins TRDV1 to TRDJ1, with 10 bases matching TRDD3. Germline loops: CDR1 TSWWSYY, CDR2 QGS. Trimming at V came to 0 bases and at J to 2 bases, leaving 18 bases not matched to a gene. This CDR3 has 21 amino acids. CDR3 nucleotides: TGTGCTCTTGGGGAACTAGTCTTGGGAAACTACGTGGGGGATACAACCGATAAACTCATCTTT. It codes for CALGELVLGNYVGDTTDKLIF.

This clone qualifies as medium-sized. The chain links TRDV2 to TRDJ1; D call uncertain. Germline V gives CDR1 GEAIGNYY, CDR2 EKD. The CDR3 runs 14 residues. Trimming removed 1 base from V and 1 base from J, with 9 bases in between. In DNA, the CDR3 is TGTGCCTGTGACACAATAATGACCACCGATAAACTCATCTTT. This translates into CACDTIMTTDKLIF.

This clone came up a few times. The rearrangement joins TRDV2 to TRDJ1, with 8 bases matching TRDD3. The CDR3 consists of 17 residues. Losses at the gene ends were 3 bases for V and 0 bases for J; bases not matched to a gene: 11. Germline CDR1 and CDR2: GEAIGNYY and EKD. The DNA for the CDR3 is TGTGCCTGTGACCCCTTTACTGGGGGCTCGTACACCGATAAACTCATCTTT. Its protein product is CACDPFTGGSYTDKLIF.

For this clone: A read error likely explains why the TCRdb protein, taken from a much larger clone, differs from this DNA's translation at residue 3; the protein shown is translated from the DNA. This chain uses TRDV2 with TRDJ1, with D perhaps TRDD3 (5 bases). CDR1 and CDR2 (germline): GEAIGNYY, EKD. This CDR3 has 18 residues. The DNA of the CDR3 is TGTGCCAGTGACACCGTGGCTCGAACGGGGAGCGACACCGATAAACTCATCTTT. Translation: CASDTVARTGSDTDKLIF.

In regard to this clone: Different DNA sequences within this sample yield the same CDR3. The rearrangement joins TRDV2 to TRDJ1, with 13 bases that match TRDD3. Germline loops: CDR1 GEAIGNYY, CDR2 EKD. V gave up 2 bases and J gave up 4 bases; unmatched junction bases: 9. There are 17 residues in the CDR3. The CDR3: CACDNVLGDTLHDKLIF. CDR3 DNA sequence: TGTGCCTGTGACAACGTACTGGGGGATACGCTCCACGATAAACTCATCTTT.

Concerning this clone itself: Being one base from a much bigger clone, this may be a read error. This sequence joins TRDV2 and TRDJ3; 13 bases are shared with TRDD3. Germline CDR1 is GEAIGNYY and CDR2 is EKD. The CDR3 sequence is 21 residues long. CDR3 residues: CACNTTGGYAQSSWDTRQMFF. CDR3 DNA sequence: TGTGCCTGTAACACCACTGGGGGATACGCCCAGAGCTCCTGGGACACCCGACAGATGTTTTTC.